Presented here are 29 T cell receptor beta chains from one specimen sequenced in a study of blood T cell repertoires in COVID-19. The data were produced by immunoSEQ multiplex PCR, yet TCRdb's version contains in-frame clones alone and is incomplete. The data hold 380,000 or so clones, with over 75% observed a single time. Sequences were obtained from PBMCs or T cells enriched from blood (not recorded which). These receptors originate from a woman in her 30s with acute COVID-19.

V and J are TRBV2 and TRBJ1-6, with 9 bases lining up with TRBD1. After removal of 5 bases from V and 8 bases from J, the junction contained 4 bases not matched to a gene. The CDR3 consists of 14 residues. Germline V gene sequence: CDR1 SNHLY, CDR2 FYNNEI. This CDR3 is CASSWDRVDSPLHF. The CDR3 coding sequence is TGTGCCAGCAGTTGGGACAGGGTAGATTCACCCCTCCACTTT. The full variable domain, with the rest looked up from reference TRBV2 and TRBJ1-6, is EPEVTQTPSHQVTQMGQEVILRCVPISNHLYFYWYRQILGQKVEFLVSFYNNEISEKSEIFDDQFSVERPDGSNFTLKIRSTKLEDSAMYFCASSWDRVDSPLHFGNGTRLTVT.

The V gene is TRBV2, the J gene TRBJ1-5, with 7 bases matching TRBD1. The CDR3 extends over 16 amino acids. Losses at the gene ends were 3 bases for V and 7 bases for J; bases not matched to a gene: 12. Looked up from germline, CDR1 is SNHLY and CDR2 is FYNNEI. The CDR3 is CASSDPRDRSSQPQHF. The DNA for the CDR3 is TGTGCCAGCAGTGATCCTAGGGACAGATCTAGCCAGCCCCAGCATTTT.

V is TRBV24-1 and J is TRBJ2-3; 15 bases are shared with TRBD2. This CDR3 has 18 residues. Germline CDR1 KGHDR, CDR2 SFDVKD. V shed 4 bases and J 6 bases; nucleotides not matched to a gene: 10. DNA of the CDR3: TGTGCCACCAGTGACCCCAGTTCCGGGACTAGCGGGGGGGATACGCAGTATTTT. It yields the protein CATSDPSSGTSGGDTQYF.

The gene calls are TRBV7-2 and TRBJ2-7; TRBD2 might be the D (6 bases). V was trimmed by 3 bases and J by 3 bases, leaving 21 bases between them. This CDR3 is built from 17 residues. Germline V gives CDR1 SGHTA, CDR2 FQGNSA. The CDR3: CASSFLAGGTDIYEQYF. The CDR3 DNA is TGTGCCAGCAGCTTTTTAGCTGGGGGGACGGATATCTACGAGCAGTACTTC.

The chain employs TRBV7-3 and TRBJ1-1; no firm D call. Germline values: CDR1 SGHTA, CDR2 FQGTGA. The V and J ends lost 5 bases and 1 base respectively, with 14 bases between them. The CDR3 sequence is 15 residues long. The CDR3 bases are TGTGCCAGCAGCATTAGCGGACGACAGAACACTGAAGCTTTCTTT. Residues: CASSISGRQNTEAFF.

The chain links TRBV7-2 to TRBJ2-3, with no clear D. The length of the CDR3 is 13 residues. V was shortened by 3 bases and J by 6 bases, with 10 bases between the two germline ends. The germline V gene encodes CDR1 SGHTA and CDR2 FQGNSA. Here the CDR3 reads CASSFDLEDTQYF. CDR3 coding DNA: TGTGCCAGCAGCTTCGACCTAGAGGATACGCAGTATTTT.

J is TRBJ1-2 and V is TRBV2; TRBD1 matches at 8 bases. Germline CDR1 and CDR2: SNHLY and FYNNEI. The CDR3 is 13 amino acids. With 5 bases clipped from V and 6 bases from J, the junction kept 5 bases outside the gene matches. The CDR3 nucleotides read TGTGCCAGCAGTCGGACAGGGAACCATGGCTACACCTTC. Translated, it gives CASSRTGNHGYTF.

The chain uses TRBV11-2 and TRBJ1-2; possible D gene TRBD1, 6 bases. The CDR3 is 15 amino acids. V lost 0 bases and J lost 5, with 13 bases in between. Looked up from germline, CDR1 is SGHAT and CDR2 is FQNNGV. CDR3 nucleotides: TGTGCCAGCAGCTTAGAGCGGGGGCAGAGGTATGGCTACACCTTC. Its protein product is CASSLERGQRYGYTF.

This chain links TRBV6-5 with TRBJ1-2; D is possibly TRBD1 (5 bases). V lost 7 bases and J lost 5, with 14 bases in between. Germline lookup yields CDR1 MNHEY and CDR2 SVGAGI. The CDR3 length is 13 residues. CDR3 DNA: TGTGCCAGCACCCCCGGGGGGTGGTATGGCTACACCTTC. Translated: CASTPGGWYGYTF.

The chain couples TRBV7-7 to TRBJ2-2, with TRBD2 identical over 13 bases. The CDR3 covers 17 residues. Germline V gene sequence: CDR1 SSHAT, CDR2 FNYEAQ (reference sequence). Germline trimming cut 5 bases from V and 0 bases from J; bases unmatched to any gene: 3. This CDR3 is CASSPGTSGANTGELFF. CDR3 in DNA: TGTGCCAGCAGCCCAGGGACTAGCGGGGCGAACACCGGGGAGCTGTTTTTT.

The rearrangement uses TRBV24-1 and TRBJ2-5, with 7 positions matching TRBD1. Unmatched junction bases numbered 7, after V lost 2 bases and J lost 5 bases. Germline V gene sequence: CDR1 KGHDR, CDR2 SFDVKD. This CDR3 spans 15 amino acids. The CDR3 loop reads CATSDSQGVWETQYF. The CDR3 DNA reads TGTGCCACCAGTGATTCCCAGGGGGTGTGGGAGACCCAGTACTTC.

The gene calls are TRBV24-1 and TRBJ1-4; TRBD1 might be the D (6 bases). The germline V gene has CDR1 KGHDR and CDR2 SFDVKD. Trimming left V 4 bases short and J 4 bases short, with 12 bases between. CDR3 length: 15 amino acids. In nucleotides, the CDR3 is TGTGCCACCAGTGAGTCCGGGACACTTAATGAAAAACTGTTTTTT. As protein: CATSESGTLNEKLFF.

The chain joins TRBV19 to TRBJ1-5, with 10 nucleotides matching TRBD1. CDR1 is LNHDA and CDR2 is SQIVND in the germline V gene (reference sequence). The V gene end was trimmed by 6 bases and the J gene end by 4 bases; junction bases not matched to a gene: 15. This CDR3 is 18 amino acids long. The CDR3 loop is CASRRYDRGRRGNQPQHF. The CDR3 DNA is TGTGCCAGTAGGAGATACGACAGGGGGCGAAGGGGGAATCAGCCCCAGCATTTT.

This clone has a single count. J is TRBJ2-5 and V is TRBV7-2, with TRBD2 identical over 15 bases. The germline V gene has CDR1 SGHTA and CDR2 FQGNSA. V was pared by 4 bases and J by 3 bases, with 0 bases of the junction left unmatched. The CDR3 contains 15 residues. The CDR3 spells CASSWTSGGEETQYF. CDR3 nucleotides: TGTGCCAGCAGCTGGACTAGCGGGGGGGAAGAGACCCAGTACTTC. The full variable domain, completed using reference TRBV7-2 and TRBJ2-5, is GAGVSQSPSNKVTEKGKDVELRCDPISGHTALYWYRQSLGQGLEFLIYFQGNSAPDKSGLPSDRFSAERTGGSVSTLTIQRTQQEDSAVYLCASSWTSGGEETQYFGPGTRLLVL.

The V and J genes are TRBV6-1 and TRBJ1-2; TRBD1 might be the D (5 bases). Germline V gene lookup returns CDR1 MNHNS and CDR2 SASEGT. CDR3 size: 18 residues. V was cut by 0 bases and J by 9 bases, with 26 bases left in between. CDR3: CASSEAPPGGIGAFSYTF. DNA of the CDR3: TGTGCCAGCAGTGAAGCGCCCCCCGGTGGAATAGGGGCTTTCAGCTACACCTTC.

This clone appeared a few times. The rearrangement joins TRBV7-3 to TRBJ1-6; 8 nucleotides line up with TRBD1. The CDR3 is 15 amino acids. Germline CDR1 and CDR2: SGHTA and FQGTGA. Germline trimming cut 5 bases from V and 10 bases from J; bases unmatched to any gene: 10. This CDR3 is CASSTTGGYGSPLHF. In nucleotides, the CDR3 is TGTGCCAGCAGCACAACAGGGGGGTATGGCTCACCCCTCCACTTT.

As regards this clone: The germline gene is not matched at one end of the junction; a read error may be the cause. The CDR3 region is CASRQEWGVPEAFF. The CDR3 nucleotides are TGCGCCAGCAGACAAGAATGGGGGGTTCCTGAAGCTTTCTTT. The chain couples TRBV4-1 to TRBJ1-1; perhaps TRBD1 as D (5 bases). Germline V CDR1 and CDR2: MGHRA, YSYEKL. The CDR3 has 14 amino acids.

V usage is TRBV19 and J usage is TRBJ1-3; D call uncertain. CDR3 length: 12 amino acids. V was clipped by 6 bases and J by 4 bases, with 7 bases between them. Germline assignment: CDR1 LNHDA and CDR2 SQIVND (reference sequence). The CDR3 DNA follows: TGTGCCAGTAGCCCTAAGGGAAACACCATATATTTT. Translating gives CASSPKGNTIYF.

The V gene is TRBV15, the J gene TRBJ2-2; 8 nucleotides agree with TRBD1. Unmatched junction bases numbered 9, after V lost 0 bases and J lost 6 bases. Germline-derived CDR1 and CDR2 are LNHNV and YYDKDF (reference sequence). CDR3 length: 17 residues. The CDR3 DNA is TGTGCCACCAGCAGAGATCAGTACAGGGGGGAAGCCGGGGAGCTGTTTTTT. Its protein is CATSRDQYRGEAGELFF. The full variable domain, its missing parts supplied by reference TRBV15 and TRBJ2-2, is DAMVIQNPRYQVTQFGKPVTLSCSQTLNHNVMYWYQQKSSQAPKLLFHYYDKDFNNEADTPDNFQSRRPNTSFCFLDIRSPGLGDTAMYLCATSRDQYRGEAGELFFGEGSRLTVL.

The chain uses TRBV4-1 and TRBJ1-2; TRBD1 might be the D (6 bases). V shed 2 bases and J shed 8 bases, with 18 bases lying between them. The CDR3 length is 15 residues. Germline V gene lookup returns CDR1 MGHRA and CDR2 YSYEKL. The CDR3 sequence: CASSQPGGGARGYTF. The CDR3 DNA is TGCGCCAGCAGCCAACCTGGAGGGGGGGCTCGGGGCTACACCTTC.

This chain uses TRBV11-3 with TRBJ2-7; no definite D call. V lost 1 base, J lost 6 bases, and 10 bases lay in between. The CDR3 extends over 13 amino acids. The germline CDR1 and CDR2 sequences are SGHNT and YENEEA. The CDR3 region has the DNA TGTGCCAGCAGCTTAGTACAGACCTCCGAGCAGTACTTC. Encoded protein: CASSLVQTSEQYF.

V gene TRBV5-1 combines with J gene TRBJ1-6, with 8 bases lining up with TRBD1. J gave up 10 bases and V 0 bases, and 12 bases lay outside the gene matches. The CDR3 is 17 amino acids. From germline, CDR1 is SGHRS and CDR2 YFSETQ. The DNA for the CDR3 is TGCGCCAGCAGCTTGGGACAAGACAGGGGCCCGTCGTCACCCCTCCACTTT. It encodes CASSLGQDRGPSSPLHF.

V gene TRBV7-8 combines with J gene TRBJ1-6, with 7 nucleotides matching TRBD1. The CDR3 loop spans 17 amino acids. V gave up 0 bases and J gave up 9 bases; unmatched junction bases: 11. The germline gives CDR1 SGHVS, CDR2 FQNEAQ. The CDR3, as DNA: TGTGCCAGCAGCTTAGCCGCCGGGACAGCCCTTTTTTCACCCCTCCACTTT. Amino acids: CASSLAAGTALFSPLHF.

This clone was observed a handful of times. The chain recombines TRBV5-1 with TRBJ1-6; maybe TRBD1 (6 bases). V was pared by 0 bases and J by 9 bases, with 10 bases between. The CDR3 has 14 residues. Germline-derived CDR1 and CDR2 are SGHRS and YFSETQ. DNA of the CDR3: TGCGCCAGCAGCTTGGAAGGGGGTAGTTCACCCCTCCACTTT. Translated: CASSLEGGSSPLHF.

The V gene is TRBV19, the J gene TRBJ1-6; D is unresolved. The V gene's germline CDR1 is LNHDA and CDR2 SQIVND (reference sequence). CDR3 length: 13 residues. V dropped 3 bases and J dropped 9 bases, with 9 bases sitting between them. Here the CDR3 DNA reads TGTGCCAGTAGTATCAGGAACGGTTCACCCCTCCACTTT. Translation: CASSIRNGSPLHF.

This rearrangement joins TRBV25-1 to TRBJ2-3; tentatively, D is TRBD2 (6 bases). The germline V gene has CDR1 MGHDK and CDR2 SYGVNS. The length of the CDR3 is 14 residues. Trimming took off 6 bases at V and 0 bases at J, with 10 bases between the two ends. CDR3 sequence (DNA): TGTGCCAGCAGGGGGGGTGGTAGCACAGATACGCAGTATTTT. Its protein product is CASRGGGSTDTQYF. The full variable domain, in which reference TRBV25-1 and TRBJ2-3 provide the parts outside the CDR3, is EADIYQTPRYLVIGTGKKITLECSQTMGHDKMYWYQQDPGMELHLIHYSYGVNSTEKGDLSSESTVSRIRTEHFPLTLESARPSHTSQYLCASRGGGSTDTQYFGPGTRLTVL.

This clone has a handful of counts. This rearrangement joins TRBV5-1 to TRBJ2-3; perhaps TRBD2 as D (6 bases). The CDR3 is 16 residues long. V was cut by 5 bases and J by 2 bases, with 18 bases left in between. CDR1 and CDR2 from the germline V gene are SGHRS and YFSETQ. CDR3 in amino acids: CASRRLEAGVTDTQYF. CDR3 DNA: TGCGCCAGCAGGAGGCTTGAAGCGGGCGTCACAGATACGCAGTATTTT.

The rearrangement links TRBV14 to TRBJ2-3, with D unclear. Deletions cut 4 bases from V and 4 bases from J, with 9 bases between. The CDR3 consists of 13 residues. Per the germline V gene, CDR1 is SGHDN and CDR2 is FVKESK. CDR3 bases: TGTGCCAGCAGCCCTGGCTCCCCAGATACGCAGTATTTT. As protein: CASSPGSPDTQYF.

This clone has just a few counts. The rearrangement uses TRBV5-5 and TRBJ1-1; 9 bases map to TRBD1. CDR3 length: 14 amino acids. Germline V gene data show CDR1 as SGHKS and CDR2 as YYEKEE (reference sequence). V lost 7 bases and J lost 4; bases outside the gene matches: 8. The CDR3 reads CASGLQGASTEAFF. CDR3 bases: TGTGCCAGCGGTCTACAGGGGGCCTCCACTGAAGCTTTCTTT.